These 16 T cell receptor beta chains share one sample of origin, sequenced in a study of blood T cell repertoires in COVID-19. Profiled with immunoSEQ multiplex PCR; TCRdb holds only in-frame clones, not every one. Of under 200,000 clones in the sample, 80% to 85% are singletons; the top ten hold around 5.2%. Sequencing was performed on peripheral blood. Receptor source: a woman aged 25 to 39 with acute or convalescent COVID-19.

The CDR3 loop reads CASTESFNTEAFF. In DNA, the CDR3 is TGCGCCAGCACCGAGAGTTTTAACACTGAAGCTTTCTTT. This sequence joins TRBV10-2 and TRBJ1-1; D is uncertain. The V end was cut by 7 bases, the J end by 2 bases, with 11 bases between. CDR1 WSHSY and CDR2 SAAADI come from the germline V gene. The CDR3 is made up of 13 amino acids.

This clone was picked up one time. The chain carries TRBV3-1 (or the pseudogene TRBV3-2) and TRBJ2-3; TRBD2 aligns across 9 bases. The CDR3 is 17 amino acids. Unmatched junction bases numbered 7, after V lost 0 bases and J lost 3 bases. Germline CDR1 is LGHDT and CDR2 is YNNKEL (reference sequence). The CDR3 spells CASSQEIGGGVTDTQYF. CDR3 nucleotide sequence: TGTGCCAGCAGCCAAGAAATCGGCGGGGGGGTAACAGATACGCAGTATTTT.

The rearrangement links TRBV29-1 to TRBJ1-2; possibly TRBD1 for D (5 bases). Trimming removed 3 bases at V and 2 bases at J, with 7 bases between. There are 12 residues in the CDR3. Germline CDR1 and CDR2: SQVTM and ANQGSEA. The CDR3 DNA reads TGCAGCGTTGAGACAGAAAACTATGGCTACACCTTC. It is translated as CSVETENYGYTF.

The chain links TRBV11-3 to TRBJ2-1; 9 positions agree with TRBD1. V trimming: 5 bases; J trimming: 5 bases; junction bases outside the gene matches: 10. This CDR3 contains 16 residues. Germline V CDR1 and CDR2: SGHNT, YENEEA. CDR3 nucleotide sequence: TGTGCCAGCAGCCCCGGACGGCACAGGGGGCACAATGAGCAGTTCTTC. As protein: CASSPGRHRGHNEQFF.

The chain carries TRBV7-2 and TRBJ2-5, with a tentative D call TRBD2 (7 bases). From germline, CDR1 is SGHTA and CDR2 FQGNSA. CDR3 length: 14 amino acids. V was shortened by 6 bases and J by 4 bases, with 15 bases between the two germline ends. For the CDR3, the DNA is TGTGCCAGCAGATCCGGGGGCGGGGGAGAGACCCAGTACTTC. Translated, it gives CASRSGGGGETQYF.

This rearrangement joins TRBV6-6 to TRBJ1-3; tentative D call: TRBD1 (5 bases). CDR3 length equals 13 residues. The V end lost 5 bases, the J end lost 8 bases, and 13 bases lay between the germline ends. Looked up from germline, CDR1 is MNHNY and CDR2 is SVGAGI (reference sequence). The CDR3, as DNA: TGTGCCAGCAGTACCAGAGGCAGGGACACCATATATTTT. It codes for CASSTRGRDTIYF.

The chain joins TRBV5-1 to TRBJ2-7, with TRBD1 identical over 9 bases. The CDR3 extends over 13 amino acids. The germline CDR1 and CDR2 sequences are SGHRS and YFSETQ. Trimming at V came to 0 bases and at J to 6 bases, leaving 1 base not matched to a gene. Here the CDR3 reads CASSLGDRAEQYF. CDR3 DNA sequence: TGCGCCAGCAGCTTGGGGGACAGGGCCGAGCAGTACTTC.

The chain combines TRBV19 with TRBJ2-5; 8 bases agree with TRBD2. J lost 5 bases, V lost 5 bases, and 16 bases had no gene match. The germline CDR1 and CDR2 sequences are LNHDA and SQIVND (reference sequence). CDR3 length: 17 residues. The CDR3 spells CASSPRGGGFSQETQYF. The CDR3, as DNA: TGTGCCAGTAGTCCCCGGGGGGGAGGCTTCTCTCAGGAGACCCAGTACTTC.

The rearrangement links TRBV9 to TRBJ2-3; D is unresolved. CDR1 and CDR2 from the germline V gene are SGDLS and YYNGEE. V lost 4 bases and J lost 6, with 12 bases in between. This CDR3 has 13 amino acids. The DNA of the CDR3 is TGTGCCAGCAGCCACGACCCCGGGGATACGCAGTATTTT. It is translated as CASSHDPGDTQYF.

This chain joins TRBV7-9 and TRBJ2-7; TRBD2 might be the D (6 bases). The CDR3 contains 13 residues. V was pared by 7 bases and J by 5 bases, with 15 bases between. Looked up from germline, CDR1 is SEHNR and CDR2 is FQNEAQ (reference sequence). The chain's CDR3 is CASTLAGRNEQYF. The CDR3 nucleotides are TGTGCCAGCACCTTGGCGGGGAGGAACGAGCAGTACTTC.

This chain joins TRBV7-2 and TRBJ2-1; possibly TRBD2 for D (6 bases). The germline CDR1 and CDR2 sequences are SGHTA and FQGNSA. The CDR3 extends over 12 amino acids. V lost 6 bases to trimming and J lost 12 bases, with 15 bases between them. DNA of the CDR3: TGTGCCAGCAGGACCGGGACTGGGCGGCAGTTCTTC. Protein product: CASRTGTGRQFF. Full variable domain (remainder filled in from reference TRBV7-2 and TRBJ2-1): GAGVSQSPSNKVTEKGKDVELRCDPISGHTALYWYRQSLGQGLEFLIYFQGNSAPDKSGLPSDRFSAERTGGSVSTLTIQRTQQEDSAVYLCASRTGTGRQFFGPGTRLTVL.

V usage is TRBV5-1 and J usage is TRBJ1-3; D is perhaps TRBD1 (5 bases). With 0 bases removed from V and 6 bases from J, the gap between germline ends came to 10 bases. CDR3 size: 14 residues. Germline lookup yields CDR1 SGHRS and CDR2 YFSETQ. The CDR3 sequence is CASSLERGTNTIYF. The CDR3 region has the DNA TGCGCCAGCAGCTTGGAGCGGGGGACAAACACCATATATTTT.

The chain links TRBV27 to TRBJ1-5, with D possibly matching TRBD1 (6 bases). The ends were cut back, 9 bases at V and 0 bases at J, with 15 bases in the middle. Germline CDR1 MNHEY, CDR2 SMNVEV (reference sequence). The CDR3 covers 15 residues. The CDR3 DNA reads as TGTGCCAGTGCAGGGACACTCTATAGCAATCAGCCCCAGCATTTT. This translates into CASAGTLYSNQPQHF.

This clone has a handful of counts. Other DNA sequences in this specimen translate into the identical CDR3. This sequence joins TRBV5-4 and TRBJ1-2; D may be TRBD1 (6 bases). V lost 0 bases and J lost 3, with 6 bases in between. The length of the CDR3 is 13 residues. The germline gives CDR1 SGHNT, CDR2 YYREEE (reference sequence). Here the CDR3 DNA reads TGTGCCAGCAGCTTGGACAGGGACTATGGCTACACCTTC. Protein sequence: CASSLDRDYGYTF.

This clone was observed once. This sequence joins TRBV4-3 and TRBJ1-1; the match to TRBD1 covers 8 bases. With V trimmed by 0 bases and J by 4 bases, 13 bases remained unmatched. The CDR3 has 18 amino acids. Germline CDR1 and CDR2: LGHNA and YSLEER. The CDR3 nucleotides are TGCGCCAGCAGCCAAGATGCGATCCGAGACAGGGGTGGCACTGAAGCTTTCTTT. Protein: CASSQDAIRDRGGTEAFF.

In its sample, this clone was seen a few times. The rearrangement joins TRBV6-6 to TRBJ1-3; no firm D call. From germline, CDR1 is MNHNY and CDR2 SVGAGI (reference sequence). Trimming pared 4 bases from V and 1 base from J, leaving 8 bases between. This CDR3 contains 14 residues. The CDR3: CASSFGESGNTIYF. DNA for the CDR3: TGTGCCAGCAGTTTCGGGGAATCTGGAAACACCATATATTTT.